The 13 T cell receptor beta chains below all came from one sample that was sequenced in a study of early stage breast cancer tumors. Profiled with immunoSEQ multiplex PCR; TCRdb holds only in-frame clones, not every one. The table has some 41,000 clones, around two thirds seen once; the top ten hold roughly 7.9%. Sequenced input: blood. Source of these receptors: a person aged 45 to 59 with breast cancer.

This clone was observed a handful of times. The CDR3 is CAIRAGDEQYF. The CDR3 nucleotides read TGTGCCATCAGGGCGGGGGACGAGCAGTACTTC. The chain has TRBV2 and TRBJ2-7, with 7 nucleotides matching TRBD2. Losses at the gene ends were 10 bases for V and 5 bases for J; bases not matched to a gene: 5. The CDR3 totals 11 residues. Germline CDR1 SNHLY, CDR2 FYNNEI.

The V call is TRBV5-1, the J call TRBJ1-2, with TRBD1 matching 7 bases. The ends lost 3 bases at V and 5 bases at J; junction bases unmatched: 1. Germline V lookup: CDR1 SGHRS, CDR2 YFSETQ. The length of the CDR3 is 12 residues. CDR3 loop: CASSWDSYGYTF. The CDR3 coding sequence is TGCGCCAGCAGCTGGGACAGTTATGGCTACACCTTC.

This clone is medium-sized. J is TRBJ2-5 and V is TRBV1; the D segment call TRBD1 is taken from the table without a DNA check. TRBV1 is designated a pseudogene. The CDR3 length is 14 residues. The CDR3 DNA sequence: TGCACCAGCAGCCCACCCGGGACAGGCGAGACCCAGTACTTC. This codes for CTSSPPGTGETQYF.

The chain uses TRBV7-6 and TRBJ2-1, with 11 nucleotides matching TRBD2. The CDR3 is 15 residues long. Germline CDR1 SGHVS, CDR2 FNYEAQ. With 1 base clipped from V and 7 bases from J, the junction kept 3 bases outside the gene matches. In DNA, the CDR3 is TGTGCCAGCAGCTTAGTTAGCGGGGGGGGGAATGAGCAGTTCTTC. This sequence encodes CASSLVSGGGNEQFF.

This chain connects TRBV19 to TRBJ1-1; 8 bases are a match to TRBD1. Germline V CDR1 and CDR2: LNHDA, SQIVND (reference sequence). V shed 6 bases, J shed 4 bases, and the junction held 7 bases outside the gene matches. The CDR3 is 14 residues long. Here the CDR3 reads CASSLGQGGTEAFF. The CDR3 nucleotides read TGTGCCAGTAGCCTCGGACAGGGCGGCACTGAAGCTTTCTTT.

This sequence joins TRBV10-1 and TRBJ2-3; 7 nucleotides match TRBD2. The V and J ends lost 9 bases and 3 bases, in that order; junction bases with no gene match: 12. The CDR3 consists of 15 residues. Germline CDR1 and CDR2: WNHNN and SYGVQD (reference sequence). Here the CDR3 DNA reads TGCGCCAGTTCTTTGGGCGGGAGTAAAACAGATACGCAGTATTTT. This codes for CASSLGGSKTDTQYF.

The V call is TRBV10-2, the J call TRBJ2-5; 10 bases are shared with TRBD2. Trimming cost V 4 bases and J 7 bases; bases outside gene matches: 18. Germline V gives CDR1 WSHSY, CDR2 SAAADI. The CDR3 extends over 18 amino acids. The CDR3 region is CASSGSEAGGPVLVTQYF. CDR3 bases: TGCGCCAGCAGTGGGAGTGAAGCGGGAGGGCCGGTTTTAGTGACCCAGTACTTC.

CDR3 amino acids: CASSPAGTGPYSGNTIYF. The CDR3 bases are TGTGCCAGTAGTCCGGCCGGGACAGGGCCCTACTCTGGAAACACCATATATTTT. V and J are TRBV19 and TRBJ1-3; TRBD1 matches at 9 bases. The CDR3 consists of 18 residues. Germline loops: CDR1 LNHDA, CDR2 SQIVND (reference sequence). V trimming: 5 bases; J trimming: 0 bases; junction bases outside the gene matches: 11.

The J gene is TRBJ2-7, the V gene TRBV10-3; D gene uncertain. The CDR3 runs to 14 residues. V gave up 6 bases and J gave up 2 bases, with 14 bases separating them. In germline, CDR1 is ENHRY, CDR2 SYGVKD. CDR3 nucleotide sequence: TGTGCCATCAGATCCACGAAGCCCCCCTACGAGCAGTACTTC. Residues: CAIRSTKPPYEQYF.

This clone was picked up one time. Here the CDR3 DNA reads TGCAGCGTTCCCGACAGGGCCGTCTACAATGAGCAGTTCTTC. Protein: CSVPDRAVYNEQFF. The genes are TRBV29-1 and TRBJ2-1; TRBD1 matches 7 bases. Per germline, CDR1 SQVTM and CDR2 ANQGSEA. V trimming: 5 bases; J trimming: 3 bases; junction bases outside the gene matches: 7. The CDR3 length is 14 residues.

This chain uses TRBV14 with TRBJ1-1; D might be TRBD1 (6 bases). Germline values: CDR1 SGHDN, CDR2 FVKESK. Trimming left V 6 bases short and J 4 bases short, with 18 bases between. This CDR3 has 15 amino acids. Written as DNA, the CDR3 is TGTGCCAGCAGGGAGACAGGTTCAGGGGCCACTGAAGCTTTCTTT. Translation: CASRETGSGATEAFF.

Only a few counts were recorded for this clone. The chain joins TRBV10-1 to TRBJ1-1; 8 bases align to TRBD1. J was trimmed by 3 bases and V by 6 bases; bases with no gene match: 12. The CDR3 extends over 16 amino acids. The germline gives CDR1 WNHNN, CDR2 SYGVQD (reference sequence). The CDR3 DNA follows: TGCGCCAGCAGGAAGGGACAGGCCCCGAGTGACACTGAAGCTTTCTTT. Translated: CASRKGQAPSDTEAFF.

This clone has only one observation. V usage is TRBV11-2 and J usage is TRBJ2-7; tentative D call: TRBD2 (5 bases). The germline V gene encodes CDR1 SGHAT and CDR2 FQNNGV. This CDR3 has 14 amino acids. V shed 5 bases and J shed 6 bases, with 17 bases lying between them. CDR3 sequence reads: CASSRGSTGSEQYF. CDR3 DNA sequence: TGTGCCAGCAGCCGAGGGTCAACGGGGAGCGAGCAGTACTTC. Supplemented by reference TRBV11-2 and TRBJ2-7, the full variable domain reads EAGVAQSPRYKIIEKRQSVAFWCNPISGHATLYWYQQILGQGPKLLIQFQNNGVVDDSQLPKDRFSAERLKGVDSTLKIQPAKLEDSAVYLCASSRGSTGSEQYFGPGTRLTVT.